This record covers a single T cell receptor beta chain. The antigen is unknown. This record comes from a study of cytomegalovirus exposure and HLA in healthy donors. Study-wide results and limits: The study carried out a later analysis of TCR beta sequences. It associated some 15,000 of them with specific HLA alleles at a false discovery rate of 0.05. On later analysis, the bulk of CMV-associated TCR beta chains appeared to be HLA-restricted. Analyzed later, association rates of TCRs varied across HLA loci, with DRB1 most and HLA-C fewest.

V shed 4 bases and J 6 bases; nucleotides not matched to a gene: 8. The CDR3 runs 15 residues. CDR1 and CDR2 from the germline V gene are SGHRS and YFSETQ. It was with 60 Vbeta and 13 Jbeta primers that the PCR ran. In the original workflow: In a later analysis, 8.5 million to 14 million of tens of millions of unique beta chains occurred in at least two donors. Generated by immunoSEQ multiplex PCR, the TCRdb table keeps only in-frame clones and is missing some. That table supplies the V and J calls and clone size; D and trimming were determined from the DNA. The table lists about 180,000 clones, 75% to 85% of them singletons.

The specimen sequenced was PBMCs. This chain links TRBV5-1 with TRBJ2-1, with 9 positions matching TRBD2. This clonotype originated in a girl aged 2-10 years in good health and CMV-seropositive. The CDR3 coding sequence is TGCGCCAGCAGCCGTCAAAGCGGGGGGTCCAATGAGCAGTTCTTC. This sequence encodes CASSRQSGGSNEQFF.